A single T cell receptor beta chain is shown here with its context. Only healthy Caucasians were included as donors. This specimen belongs to a study of identical twins. After template switching added a universal primer site, the resulting cDNA carried unique molecular identifiers. TCRdb reprocessed the 5' RACE reads with MiXCR, giving one entry per CDR3 protein. Of fewer than 900,000 distinct CDR3 sequences listed, roughly 20% are singletons. CDR3 length: 14 residues. The V end lost 0 bases, the J end lost 2 bases, and 7 bases lay between the germline ends. Germline assignment: CDR1 SGHRS and CDR2 YFSETQ. This same sample was also part of a study on T cells expressing NK-cell markers. From that report: Sequencing covered eight donors, seven HCMV-seropositive and one seronegative. Once again these clonotypes came out on top in the CD3+CD56-NKG2C+ fraction of a few donors.

The origin of this receptor is a woman aged 18-35 years in good health. Sequencing was carried out using PBMCs. The chain recombines TRBV5-1 with TRBJ2-3, with D hard to call. The CDR3, as DNA: TGCGCCAGCAGCTTGGCGGCCCCCACAGATACGCAGTATTTT. Its translation: CASSLAAPTDTQYF.